This TCR beta chain was sequenced during a study of cytomegalovirus exposure and HLA in healthy donors. The PCR had 60 Vbeta and 13 Jbeta primers. Clones were sequenced by immunoSEQ multiplex PCR, and TCRdb holds only the in-frame ones, with some missing. In the table there are 90,000 to 130,000 clones, less than 85% of which are singletons. CDR1 is SGDLS and CDR2 is YYNGEE in the germline V gene. The CDR3 runs to 15 residues. V was clipped by 3 bases and J by 8 bases; unmatched bases: 8. The chain has TRBV9 and TRBJ1-2; 12 nucleotides match TRBD1. The receptor's source is a man between 25 and 39 years old in good health and CMV-seropositive. The sequencing input was PBMCs. The CDR3 loop reads CASSAGQGARFGYTF. CDR3 nucleotides: TGTGCCAGCAGCGCGGGACAGGGGGCGCGGTTCGGCTACACCTTC. The full variable domain, rest sourced from reference TRBV9 and TRBJ1-2, is DSGVTQTPKHLITATGQRVTLRCSPRSGDLSVYWYQQSLDQGLQFLIQYYNGEERAKGNILERFSAQQFPDLHSELNLSSLELGDSALYFCASSAGQGARFGYTFGSGTRLTVV.